The rows below give T cell receptor beta chains drawn from one sample of a study of cytomegalovirus exposure and HLA in healthy donors. This table comes from immunoSEQ multiplex PCR, and its TCRdb copy is limited to in-frame clones, with some not included. The table shows more than 65,000 clones, with 60% to 80% occurring only once. The specimen sequenced was PBMCs. The receptors come from a female donor in good health and CMV-seronegative. CDR3s include the opening cysteine and the closing phenylalanine or tryptophan. A D gene is named only where the DNA matches it firmly. A clone size is listed for some rows: how often the clone was seen (once, few, many), or a class if it is expanded.

d_call: TRBD1; v_call: TRBV28; j_call: TRBJ1-5; clone_size: -; cdr3_nt: TGTGCCAGCATACAGGGGTTCGGGCAGCCCCAGCATTTT; cdr3_aa: CASIQGFGQPQHF
d_call: -; v_call: TRBV9; j_call: TRBJ1-3; clone_size: once; cdr3_nt: TGTGCCAGCAGCCCGTTTTACTCTGGAAACACCATATATTTT; cdr3_aa: CASSPFYSGNTIYF
d_call: -; v_call: TRBV29-1; j_call: TRBJ2-7; clone_size: once; cdr3_nt: TGCAGCGTGGGTCGTAGAGGTAGCGAGCAGTACTTC; cdr3_aa: CSVGRRGSEQYF
d_call: -; v_call: TRBV29-1; j_call: TRBJ1-1; clone_size: few; cdr3_nt: TGCAGCGTTCTTACAGCCACTGAAGCTTTCTTT; cdr3_aa: CSVLTATEAFF
d_call: TRBD1; v_call: TRBV19; j_call: TRBJ1-1; clone_size: few; cdr3_nt: TGTGCCAGTAATTTAGGGACAGGGAACACTGAAGCTTTCTTT; cdr3_aa: CASNLGTGNTEAFF
d_call: -; v_call: TRBV28; j_call: TRBJ1-5; clone_size: -; cdr3_nt: TGTGCCAGCAGAAAGAGGAGCAATCAGCCCCAGCATTTT; cdr3_aa: CASRKRSNQPQHF
d_call: TRBD1; v_call: TRBV28; j_call: TRBJ2-7; clone_size: -; cdr3_nt: TGTGCCAGCAGCGGTGCCGGGACAGGGGCGAAACGGCAGTACTTC; cdr3_aa: CASSGAGTGAKRQYF
d_call: -; v_call: TRBV6-5; j_call: TRBJ1-5; clone_size: -; cdr3_nt: TGTGCCAGCAGTTGGGGCGACAGTAGCAATCAGCCCCAGCATTTT; cdr3_aa: CASSWGDSSNQPQHF
d_call: -; v_call: TRBV9; j_call: TRBJ1-2; clone_size: -; cdr3_nt: TGTGCCAGCAGCGTAGGAGATTTTTACAGTAACTATGGCTACACCTTC; cdr3_aa: CASSVGDFYSNYGYTF
d_call: TRBD1; v_call: TRBV7-9; j_call: TRBJ1-4; clone_size: -; cdr3_nt: TGTGCCAGCAGCTCCGGACAGGGCTCGGAAAAACTGTTTTTT; cdr3_aa: CASSSGQGSEKLFF
d_call: -; v_call: TRBV5-1; j_call: TRBJ1-2; clone_size: -; cdr3_nt: TGCGCCAGCAGCTTCGGGGTCTCGGGGGGCTACACCTTC; cdr3_aa: CASSFGVSGGYTF
d_call: -; v_call: TRBV10-3; j_call: TRBJ2-1; clone_size: -; cdr3_nt: TGTGCCATCAGACGGGAGAAGGGAGATGAGCAGTTCTTC; cdr3_aa: CAIRREKGDEQFF
d_call: -; v_call: TRBV6-6; j_call: TRBJ1-5; clone_size: -; cdr3_nt: TGTGCCAGCACGCTCGAACAGGGTGTAGGCAATCAGCCCCAGCATTTT; cdr3_aa: CASTLEQGVGNQPQHF
d_call: TRBD2; v_call: TRBV27; j_call: TRBJ2-3; clone_size: -; cdr3_nt: TGTGCCAGCAGTTTTCGACGCAGCGGGAGCAAGAGCACAGATACGCAGTATTTT; cdr3_aa: CASSFRRSGSKSTDTQYF
d_call: TRBD2; v_call: TRBV7-9; j_call: TRBJ2-1; clone_size: -; cdr3_nt: TGTGCCGGGGGGACTAGCGGTAACAATGAGCAGTTCTTC; cdr3_aa: CAGGTSGNNEQFF
d_call: TRBD2; v_call: TRBV11-2; j_call: TRBJ2-1; clone_size: -; cdr3_nt: TGTGCCAGCAGGAGACTAGCGGGATCCCTCGAGGAGCAGTTCTTC; cdr3_aa: CASRRLAGSLEEQFF
d_call: -; v_call: TRBV28; j_call: TRBJ1-5; clone_size: -; cdr3_nt: TGTGCCAGCACCTCGCGGGGCAATCAGCCCCAGCATTTT; cdr3_aa: CASTSRGNQPQHF
d_call: TRBD1; v_call: TRBV5-1; j_call: TRBJ2-1; clone_size: -; cdr3_nt: TGCGCCAGCAGCGCCGGGACAGGGTTCAATGAGCAGTTCTTC; cdr3_aa: CASSAGTGFNEQFF
d_call: TRBD2; v_call: TRBV7-7; j_call: TRBJ2-2; clone_size: -; cdr3_nt: TGTGCTAGCAGCTGGGGAGGGGTGAACACCGGGGAGCTGTTTTTT; cdr3_aa: CASSWGGVNTGELFF
d_call: TRBD1; v_call: TRBV7-2; j_call: TRBJ1-1; clone_size: -; cdr3_nt: TGTGCCAGCAGCCGCCCGGGACAGGGTTACACTGAAGCTTTCTTT; cdr3_aa: CASSRPGQGYTEAFF
d_call: TRBD1; v_call: TRBV6-6; j_call: TRBJ2-3; clone_size: -; cdr3_nt: TGTGCCAGCAGAACCGGGACAGGGGATAAGGATACGCAGTATTTT; cdr3_aa: CASRTGTGDKDTQYF
d_call: TRBD2; v_call: TRBV4-2; j_call: TRBJ2-3; clone_size: -; cdr3_nt: TGTGCCAGCACCAGGACTAGCGGGGGACCAGATACGCAGTATTTT; cdr3_aa: CASTRTSGGPDTQYF
d_call: -; v_call: TRBV9; j_call: TRBJ1-2; clone_size: few; cdr3_nt: TGTGCCAGCCGGACCGGGGGGCGCGGCTACACCTTC; cdr3_aa: CASRTGGRGYTF
d_call: -; v_call: TRBV7-9; j_call: TRBJ1-1; clone_size: -; cdr3_nt: TGTGCCAGCAGCCCCCACCGGGGGAGCACTGAAGCTTTCTTT; cdr3_aa: CASSPHRGSTEAFF
d_call: TRBD2; v_call: TRBV30; j_call: TRBJ2-1; clone_size: -; cdr3_nt: TGTGCCTGGAGTGTAGGGGGGACTAGCGGACCAAATGAGCAGTTCTTC; cdr3_aa: CAWSVGGTSGPNEQFF
d_call: -; v_call: TRBV30; j_call: TRBJ2-6; clone_size: -; cdr3_nt: TGTGCCTGGAAACAGGGTGGGGCCAACGTCCTGACTTTC; cdr3_aa: CAWKQGGANVLTF
d_call: -; v_call: TRBV15; j_call: TRBJ1-5; clone_size: -; cdr3_nt: TGTGCCACCAGCACCAATAGCGGAGGGAATCAGCCCCAGCATTTT; cdr3_aa: CATSTNSGGNQPQHF
d_call: -; v_call: TRBV19; j_call: TRBJ1-4; clone_size: -; cdr3_nt: TGTGCCAGTAGTATACCCAGGGAGGATGAAAAACTGTTTTTT; cdr3_aa: CASSIPREDEKLFF
d_call: -; v_call: TRBV10-3; j_call: TRBJ1-1; clone_size: -; cdr3_nt: TGTGCCATCAGGACGGACATTAAGAACACTGAAGCTTTCTTT; cdr3_aa: CAIRTDIKNTEAFF
d_call: TRBD1; v_call: TRBV10-1; j_call: TRBJ1-5; clone_size: -; cdr3_nt: TGCGCCAGGCCTAAGAACCAGGACAGGGGGCTTCTATCTCAGCCCCAGCATTTT; cdr3_aa: CARPKNQDRGLLSQPQHF
d_call: TRBD1; v_call: TRBV6-5; j_call: TRBJ1-1; clone_size: -; cdr3_nt: TGTGCCAGCAGTTATTCGGGACAGTTGAACACTGAAGCTTTCTTT; cdr3_aa: CASSYSGQLNTEAFF
d_call: TRBD2; v_call: TRBV11-3; j_call: TRBJ2-1; clone_size: -; cdr3_nt: TGTGCCAGCAGCAAGGGACTAGCGGGGCCCGGGAATGAGCAGTTCTTC; cdr3_aa: CASSKGLAGPGNEQFF
d_call: TRBD1; v_call: TRBV6-5; j_call: TRBJ1-2; clone_size: -; cdr3_nt: TGTGCCAGCAGTTACGTAGGACAGGCTTTAAACTATGGCTACACCTTC; cdr3_aa: CASSYVGQALNYGYTF
d_call: -; v_call: TRBV10-3; j_call: TRBJ1-1; clone_size: -; cdr3_nt: TGTGCCATCAGTGCCTCCCCGGGCGGCGGGTCAGAAGCTTTCTTT; cdr3_aa: CAISASPGGGSEAFF
d_call: -; v_call: TRBV6-5; j_call: TRBJ1-2; clone_size: once; cdr3_nt: TGTGCCAGCAGTTACCCGACCCCAGACTGGGCCTTC; cdr3_aa: CASSYPTPDWAF
d_call: TRBD1; v_call: TRBV6-5; j_call: TRBJ2-7; clone_size: -; cdr3_nt: TGTGCCAGCAAGGACAGGGGCGGCCACGAGCAGTACTTC; cdr3_aa: CASKDRGGHEQYF
d_call: TRBD2; v_call: TRBV4-1; j_call: TRBJ2-1; clone_size: many; cdr3_nt: TGCGCCAGCAGCCAAGGACCGGGACTAGCGGGGGGTATTCTCTACAATGAGCAGTTCTTC; cdr3_aa: CASSQGPGLAGGILYNEQFF
d_call: TRBD1; v_call: TRBV19; j_call: TRBJ2-1; clone_size: -; cdr3_nt: TGTGCCAGTACTCCAGGGGTGGGCAGGGGGAGAAATGAGCAGTTCTTC; cdr3_aa: CASTPGVGRGRNEQFF
d_call: TRBD1; v_call: TRBV6-6; j_call: TRBJ2-2; clone_size: few; cdr3_nt: TGTGCCAGCAGCCCCAGACAGGGGACCACCGGGGAGCTGTTTTTT; cdr3_aa: CASSPRQGTTGELFF
d_call: -; v_call: TRBV6-1; j_call: TRBJ1-1; clone_size: few; cdr3_nt: TGTGCCAGCAGTGCGGTCCCTAACACTGAAGCTTTCTTT; cdr3_aa: CASSAVPNTEAFF
d_call: -; v_call: TRBV28; j_call: TRBJ1-5; clone_size: -; cdr3_nt: TGTGCCAGCAGTTTCTCAGACAATCAGCCCCAGCATTTT; cdr3_aa: CASSFSDNQPQHF
d_call: -; v_call: TRBV7-2; j_call: TRBJ1-5; clone_size: -; cdr3_nt: TGTGCCAGCAGCTTAAGTGGGCCGAACAATCAGCCCCAGCATTTT; cdr3_aa: CASSLSGPNNQPQHF
d_call: TRBD1; v_call: TRBV4-2; j_call: TRBJ1-2; clone_size: -; cdr3_nt: TGTGCCAGCAGCCAAGAAGACAGGGGTGATGGCTACACCTTC; cdr3_aa: CASSQEDRGDGYTF
d_call: -; v_call: TRBV7-2; j_call: TRBJ2-3; clone_size: -; cdr3_nt: TGTGCCAGCAGCCCCTTTCCTAGAGATACGCAGTATTTT; cdr3_aa: CASSPFPRDTQYF
d_call: TRBD1; v_call: TRBV28; j_call: TRBJ1-2; clone_size: -; cdr3_nt: TGTGCCAGCAGTCGGGGACAGAACTATGGCTACACCTTC; cdr3_aa: CASSRGQNYGYTF
d_call: -; v_call: TRBV30; j_call: TRBJ1-4; clone_size: -; cdr3_nt: TGTGCCTGGGGGGGGGCAACTAATGAAAAACTGTTTTTT; cdr3_aa: CAWGGATNEKLFF
d_call: -; v_call: TRBV7-2; j_call: TRBJ2-5; clone_size: -; cdr3_nt: TGTGCCAGCAGCTTGGCCAGACAAGAGACCCAGTACTTC; cdr3_aa: CASSLARQETQYF
d_call: TRBD1; v_call: TRBV7-2; j_call: TRBJ1-5; clone_size: -; cdr3_nt: TGTGCCAGCAGCGCCGACAGACAGGGGCAGCCCCAGCATTTT; cdr3_aa: CASSADRQGQPQHF
d_call: TRBD1; v_call: TRBV2; j_call: TRBJ1-1; clone_size: -; cdr3_nt: TGTGCCAGCTCCGGGACAGGGGTCCGGACTGAAGCTTTCTTT; cdr3_aa: CASSGTGVRTEAFF
d_call: TRBD1; v_call: TRBV5-1; j_call: TRBJ1-5; clone_size: -; cdr3_nt: TGCGCCAGCAGCGACGGGACAGGGAGTCAGCCCCAGCATTTT; cdr3_aa: CASSDGTGSQPQHF
d_call: -; v_call: TRBV4-1; j_call: TRBJ1-4; clone_size: few; cdr3_nt: TGCGCCAGCAGCCAAGTGAAGGGGTCTAATGAAAAACTGTTTTTT; cdr3_aa: CASSQVKGSNEKLFF
d_call: -; v_call: TRBV5-1; j_call: TRBJ1-5; clone_size: -; cdr3_nt: TGCGCCAGCAGCTTGGGTCCAGGGAGGGATCAGCCCCAGCATTTT; cdr3_aa: CASSLGPGRDQPQHF
d_call: -; v_call: TRBV30; j_call: TRBJ2-7; clone_size: -; cdr3_nt: TGTGCCTGGAGTGGGACACGCGAGCAGTACTTC; cdr3_aa: CAWSGTREQYF